The 8 T cell receptor beta chains below were found in one sample sequenced in a study of blood T cells in healthy people across ages. A J-beta primer mix and a sample-barcoded 5' primer were used in a second PCR of roughly 6 to 11 cycles. A single record per CDR3 protein comes from TCRdb applying MiXCR to the 5' RACE reads. This table holds some 760,000 distinct CDR3 sequences, just under 25% found once. This sample was also put to use in a study of T cells of mothers and their children.

The specimen sequenced was blood. Receptors were obtained from a boy younger than 18 in good health.

In this sample, this clonotype turned up a few times. This chain links TRBV12-3 or TRBV12-4 with TRBJ2-5, with D tentatively TRBD1 (6 bases). Gene TRBJ2-1 matches the end of the DNA better, so the J call may be wrong. The CDR3 covers 15 residues. The CDR3 is CASSFSPTGTHEQFF. CDR3 DNA: TGTGCCAGCAGTTTCTCGCCAACAGGGACGCATGAGCAGTTCTTC.

This clonotype showed up just a few times. This chain joins TRBV7-2 and TRBJ2-5; 8 bases line up with TRBD2. Trimming cost V 4 bases and J 5 bases; bases outside gene matches: 9. This CDR3 has 15 amino acids. Germline CDR1 reads SGHTA; CDR2 reads FQGNSA. CDR3 coding DNA: TGTGCCAGCAGCTCTAGACGGGGGGGCCTGGAGACCCAGTACTTC. Its protein product is CASSSRRGGLETQYF.

This chain connects TRBV9 to TRBJ2-7, with no clear D. CDR3 length: 12 amino acids. Between the trimmed V and J ends, which lost 2 bases and 6 bases, there was a span of 9 bases. The germline gives CDR1 SGDLS, CDR2 YYNGEE. CDR3 amino acids: CASSVIDSEQYF. CDR3 sequence (DNA): TGTGCCAGCAGCGTTATCGACTCCGAGCAGTACTTC.

This clonotype was picked up a small number of times. This rearrangement joins TRBV29-1 to TRBJ2-3; D is possibly TRBD2 (5 bases). The germline gives CDR1 SQVTM, CDR2 ANQGSEA. This CDR3 has 14 residues. Deletions cut 4 bases from V and 2 bases from J, with 13 bases between. The CDR3 protein is CSVAEGVATDTQYF. CDR3 nucleotide sequence: TGCAGCGTTGCTGAGGGAGTAGCCACAGATACGCAGTATTTT.

This chain links TRBV20-1 with TRBJ2-1; 11 positions agree with TRBD2. The germline CDR1 and CDR2 sequences are DFQATT and SNEGSKA (reference sequence). This CDR3 contains 17 residues. The ends lost 3 bases at V and 4 bases at J; junction bases unmatched: 11. The CDR3 loop reads CSASSLAGGLGYNEQFF. CDR3 nucleotide sequence: TGCAGTGCTAGTTCGCTAGCGGGAGGTCTCGGTTACAATGAGCAGTTCTTC.

The sample holds a few counts of this clonotype. V usage is TRBV6-6 and J usage is TRBJ2-5; D may be TRBD2 (5 bases). TRBJ2-1 matches the DNA end more closely, so the J call is doubtful. This CDR3 has 16 residues. Germline CDR1 MNHNY, CDR2 SVGAGI (reference sequence). CDR3 bases: TGTGCCAGCAGACAACAAACTAGTCCCCACTACAATGAGCAGTTCTTC. The encoded protein is CASRQQTSPHYNEQFF.

The chain couples TRBV12-3 or TRBV12-4 to TRBJ2-1; D remains ambiguous. The CDR3 totals 14 residues. Trimming pared 3 bases from V and 2 bases from J, leaving 8 bases between. CDR3 in DNA: TGTGCCAGCAGTTTGCAAACTACCTACAATGAGCAGTTCTTC. As protein: CASSLQTTYNEQFF.

The chain links TRBV3-1 to TRBJ2-5; 8 nucleotides agree with TRBD2. V shed 2 bases and J 3 bases; nucleotides not matched to a gene: 8. The CDR3 is 16 amino acids. Per the germline V gene, CDR1 is LGHDT and CDR2 is YNNKEL (reference sequence). CDR3 bases: TGTGCCAGCAGCCAACGCAGACTAGCGAGGAAAGAGACCCAGTACTTC. Translation gives CASSQRRLARKETQYF.